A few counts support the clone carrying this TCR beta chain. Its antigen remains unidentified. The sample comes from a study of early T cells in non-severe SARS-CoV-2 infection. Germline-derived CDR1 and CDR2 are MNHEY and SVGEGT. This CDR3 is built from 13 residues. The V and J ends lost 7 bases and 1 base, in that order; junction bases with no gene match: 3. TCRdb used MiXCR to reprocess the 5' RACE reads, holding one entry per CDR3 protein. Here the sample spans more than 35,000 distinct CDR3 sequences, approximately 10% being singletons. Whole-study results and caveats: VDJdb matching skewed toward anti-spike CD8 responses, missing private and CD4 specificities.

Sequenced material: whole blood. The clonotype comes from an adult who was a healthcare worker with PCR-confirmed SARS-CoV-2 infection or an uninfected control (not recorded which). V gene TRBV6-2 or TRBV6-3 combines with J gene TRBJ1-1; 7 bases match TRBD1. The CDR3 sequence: CASTRQGNTEAFF. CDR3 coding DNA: TGTGCCAGCACCCGACAGGGGAACACTGAAGCTTTCTTT.